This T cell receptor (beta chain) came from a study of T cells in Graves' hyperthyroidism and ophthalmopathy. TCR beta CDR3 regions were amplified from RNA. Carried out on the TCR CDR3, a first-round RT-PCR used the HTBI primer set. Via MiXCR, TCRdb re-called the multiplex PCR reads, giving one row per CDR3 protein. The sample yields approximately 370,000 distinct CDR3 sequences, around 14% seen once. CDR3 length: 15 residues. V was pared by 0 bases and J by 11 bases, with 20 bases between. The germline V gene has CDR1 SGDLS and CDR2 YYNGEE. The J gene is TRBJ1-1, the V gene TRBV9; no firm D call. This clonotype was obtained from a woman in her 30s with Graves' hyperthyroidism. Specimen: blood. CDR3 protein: CASSVAPRTDRRAFF. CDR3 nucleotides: TGTGCCAGCAGCGTAGCTCCGAGGACCGATCGTAGGGCTTTCTTT.